A single sample is the source of the 7 T cell receptor beta chains below, sequenced in a study of T-cell memory formation after mild COVID-19. TCRdb passed the 5' RACE reads through MiXCR, listing each CDR3 protein once. The table includes 85,000 to 120,000 distinct CDR3 sequences, more than 15% detected once. The sample consisted of PBMCs or a T cell subset sorted from them (not recorded which). The receptor set was obtained from an adult woman who had mild COVID-19 (a few samples of this study predate the infection). Cell type and time point are not known.

The chain carries TRBV5-6 and TRBJ1-5, with 11 bases matching TRBD1. The V gene's germline CDR1 is SGHDT and CDR2 YYEEEE. This CDR3 is built from 14 residues. V shed 4 bases, J shed 6 bases, and the junction held 3 bases outside the gene matches. The CDR3 DNA sequence: TGTGCCAGCAGCGGAGGGACAGGGGGTCAGCCCCAGCATTTT. Amino acid sequence: CASSGGTGGQPQHF.

This clonotype came up a few times. The CDR3 loop is CASSPAGAKNIQYF. The CDR3, as DNA: TGTGCCAGCAGCCCTGCAGGAGCCAAAAACATTCAGTACTTC. The chain employs TRBV14 and TRBJ2-4; no firm D call. The germline CDR1 and CDR2 sequences are SGHDN and FVKESK. The CDR3 covers 14 residues. V was cut by 4 bases and J by 0 bases, with 7 bases left in between.

The genes are TRBV2 and TRBJ1-1; the D gene is possibly TRBD1 (5 bases). V gave up 6 bases and J gave up 3 bases, with 17 bases separating them. The CDR3 has 15 amino acids. Germline loops: CDR1 SNHLY, CDR2 FYNNEI. The CDR3 sequence is CASRENHRYDTEAFF. In DNA, the CDR3 is TGTGCCAGCAGAGAAAACCACAGGTACGACACTGAAGCTTTCTTT.

J is TRBJ2-2 and V is TRBV30, with TRBD1 matching over 10 bases. Germline values: CDR1 GTSNPN, CDR2 SVGIG (reference sequence). The length of the CDR3 is 16 residues. V was pared by 3 bases and J by 7 bases, with 11 bases of the junction left unmatched. CDR3 amino acids: CAWRTGGGSYVGELFF. The CDR3, as DNA: TGTGCCTGGAGGACAGGGGGCGGTTCATATGTCGGGGAGCTGTTTTTT.

This clonotype came up a few times. The V call is TRBV27, the J call TRBJ2-7; D tentatively fits TRBD1 or TRBD2 (6 bases each). CDR3 length equals 14 residues. V lost 0 bases, J lost 6 bases, and 12 bases lay in between. Looked up from germline, CDR1 is MNHEY and CDR2 is SMNVEV (reference sequence). The CDR3 sequence: CASSLSAQGGEQYF. The CDR3, as DNA: TGTGCCAGCAGTTTATCAGCACAGGGAGGCGAGCAGTACTTC.

V is TRBV20-1 and J is TRBJ1-2, with TRBD1 identical over 8 bases. Germline-derived CDR1 and CDR2 are DFQATT and SNEGSKA (reference sequence). There are 18 residues in the CDR3. V was clipped by 6 bases and J by 2 bases; unmatched bases: 20. DNA for the CDR3: TGCAGTGCGGAACCTCAGCCCAGGACAGGGAAAAGGAACTATGGCTACACCTTC. Translating gives CSAEPQPRTGKRNYGYTF.

CDR3 sequence: CASSPLGGRANTEAFF. The DNA for the CDR3 is TGTGCCAGCAGCCCCCTCGGGGGCAGGGCGAACACTGAAGCTTTCTTT. The chain uses TRBV14 and TRBJ1-1, with D possibly being TRBD1 (6 bases). CDR1 SGHDN and CDR2 FVKESK come from the germline V gene. CDR3 size: 16 residues. V was shortened by 4 bases and J by 1 base, with 16 bases between the two germline ends.